Following are 9 T cell receptor beta chains from one sample sequenced in a study of T-cell reconstitution after alpha-beta-depleted transplantation in children. Researchers prepared the TCRbeta library using unique molecular identifiers, the study reports. TCRdb ran MiXCR on the PCR reads and lists one entry per CDR3 protein. The repertoire holds around 450,000 distinct CDR3 sequences, with approximately 10% as singletons. The material sequenced was PBMCs, taken before TCRalphabeta/CD19-depleted stem cell transplant. These receptors all come from a child younger than 10 with inherited bone marrow failure, due to receive a stem cell transplant.

This clonotype has a handful of counts. This rearrangement joins TRBV7-2 to TRBJ2-1, with D possibly called TRBD1 or TRBD2 (5 bases each). Germline loops: CDR1 SGHTA, CDR2 FQGNSA. Between the trimmed V and J ends, which lost 5 bases and 7 bases, there was a span of 18 bases. CDR3 size: 15 residues. CDR3 sequence (DNA): TGTGCCAGCAGCCAGGGACCGCAGGACTGGAATGAGCAGTTCTTC. Its protein product is CASSQGPQDWNEQFF.

As regards this clonotype: At one end, the junction sequence differs from germline, possibly due to a read error. Here the CDR3 DNA reads TGTGCCAGCAGCCAAGGGGTCGGGGCCAATGAGCGGTTCTTC. This translates into CASSQGVGANERFF. The chain is built from TRBV4-2 and TRBJ2-1; D could derive from TRBD1 or TRBD2 (5 bases each). The CDR3 loop spans 14 amino acids. CDR1 and CDR2 from the germline V gene are LGHNA and YNFKEQ.

This clonotype was counted once. One junction end does not reproduce the germline sequence, and a read error may be involved. The V and J genes are TRBV7-2 and TRBJ2-1, with TRBD2 matching over 13 bases. Germline V lookup: CDR1 SGHTA, CDR2 FQGNSA. The CDR3 length is 15 residues. CDR3 sequence: CASSLGTSGDNEQFF. As DNA, the CDR3 is TGTGCCAGCAGTTTAGGGACTAGCGGGGACAATGAGCAGTTCTTC.

This clonotype has just a few counts. This chain joins TRBV3-1 and TRBJ2-1; D might be TRBD2 (6 bases). Germline V gene data show CDR1 as LGHDT and CDR2 as YNNKEL (reference sequence). The CDR3 is made up of 17 amino acids. Trimming cost V 0 bases and J 0 bases, with 12 bases left between them. The DNA of the CDR3 is TGTGCCAGCAGCCAAGAGACGGAGGGTAGCTCCTACAATGAGCAGTTCTTC. The encoded protein is CASSQETEGSSYNEQFF.

Many counts were recorded for this clonotype. This rearrangement joins TRBV12-3 or TRBV12-4 to TRBJ1-2; D is possibly TRBD1 (5 bases). Trimming removed 5 bases from V and 1 base from J, with 8 bases in between. The CDR3 contains 13 residues. CDR3 protein: CASSHRNNYGYTF. The DNA for the CDR3 is TGTGCCAGCAGTCACAGGAATAACTATGGCTACACCTTC.

The chain uses TRBV3-1 and TRBJ2-6; no clear D. From germline, CDR1 is LGHDT and CDR2 YNNKEL (reference sequence). V lost 11 bases, J lost 0 bases, and 26 bases lay in between. CDR3 length equals 19 residues. The CDR3 protein is CACCSSGIMGRSGANVLTF. The CDR3 nucleotides are TGTGCCTGCTGTTCTTCGGGCATCATGGGCCGCTCTGGGGCCAACGTCCTGACTTTC.

The sample holds many counts of this clonotype. The chain is built from TRBV28 and TRBJ2-3; the D is unclear. Germline V lookup: CDR1 MDHEN, CDR2 SYDVKM. The CDR3 has 15 residues. The V and J ends lost 6 bases and 0 bases respectively, with 13 bases between them. The CDR3 here is CASSKWRSSTDTQYF. The CDR3 DNA is TGTGCCAGCAGCAAGTGGCGGTCGAGCACAGATACGCAGTATTTT.

This clonotype was detected many times. The rearrangement links TRBV28 to TRBJ2-1, with D perhaps TRBD2 (5 bases). V was trimmed by 8 bases and J by 4 bases, leaving 15 bases between them. The CDR3 spans 14 residues. Germline V lookup: CDR1 MDHEN, CDR2 SYDVKM. CDR3 region: CASGPLEAYNEQFF. CDR3 DNA sequence: TGTGCCAGCGGGCCTCTGGAGGCGTACAATGAGCAGTTCTTC. The whole variable domain, remainder taken from reference TRBV28 and TRBJ2-1, is DVKVTQSSRYLVKRTGEKVFLECVQDMDHENMFWYRQDPGLGLRLIYFSYDVKMKEKGDIPEGYSVSREKKERFSLILESASTNQTSMYLCASGPLEAYNEQFFGPGTRLTVL.

This clonotype was counted many times. This chain connects TRBV12-3 or TRBV12-4 to TRBJ2-1; D is ambiguous. The V and J ends lost 3 bases and 6 bases respectively, with 6 bases between them. CDR3 length: 12 residues. CDR3 bases: TGTGCCAGCAGTTTCGGGCCCAATGAGCAGTTCTTC. Translated, it gives CASSFGPNEQFF.